This is a list of T cell receptor beta chains from one sample in a study of T cells in Graves' hyperthyroidism and ophthalmopathy. TCRdb re-called the multiplex PCR reads with MiXCR, one entry per CDR3 protein. The sample has a few hundred thousand distinct CDR3 sequences, more than 15% seen once. The sample comprised blood. The receptor source for this set is a woman aged 35 to 49 with Graves' ophthalmopathy. Both conserved end residues are part of each CDR3. A D gene is named only where the DNA matches it firmly. Rows may omit the clone size; those that give it use once, few, many or a size class.

clone_size cdr3_length j_call v_call d_call cdr3_nt cdr3_aa
few 12 TRBJ2-5 TRBV5-1 - TGCGCCAGCAGATGGGGACAAGAGACCCAGTACTTC CASRWGQETQYF
- 15 TRBJ1-5 TRBV15 - TGTGCCACCAGCAGCTCCAGATGGGGTGCTGAGCCCAAGCATTTT CATSSSRWGAEPKHF
many 13 TRBJ2-7 TRBV3-1 - TGTGCCAGCAGCCGGACGGAAACCTACGAGCAGTACTTC CASSRTETYEQYF
many 13 TRBJ2-7 TRBV20-1 - TGCAGTGCGAGGAGGACCAACGGGGGTGAGCAGTACTTC CSARRTNGGEQYF
once 14 TRBJ1-5 TRBV20-1 - TGCAGTGCTACCCCTACAGGGCCTAATCAGCCCCAGCATTTT CSATPTGPNQPQHF
many 15 TRBJ1-1 TRBV5-1 TRBD1 TGCGCCAGCAGCTTGCCCTCGACAGGGCAGACTGAAGCTTTCTTT CASSLPSTGQTEAFF
- 13 TRBJ1-2 TRBV7-8 - TGTGCCAGCAGCTTATCAGGGAAGTCGGGCTACACCTTC CASSLSGKSGYTF
many 14 TRBJ2-3 TRBV20-1 TRBD2 TGCAGTGCGGCGGCAGCGGGGCGCACAGATACGCAGTATTTT CSAAAAGRTDTQYF
many 14 TRBJ2-2 TRBV2 - TGTGCCAGCAGTGTATTGTCGAACACCGGGGAGCTGTTTTTT CASSVLSNTGELFF
many 15 TRBJ2-1 TRBV27 TRBD1 TGTGCCAGCAGTTCCGGGACAGGGGGAAGGAATGAGCAGTTCTTC CASSSGTGGRNEQFF
few 14 TRBJ2-7 TRBV4-1 - TGCGCCAGCAGCCAAACCGGGATGGATTACGAGCAGTACTTC CASSQTGMDYEQYF
- 18 TRBJ1-6 TRBV30 - TGTGCCTGGAGTGTAAGGGGGGCGACAGGCACCCTTCCGACACCCCTCCACTTT CAWSVRGATGTLPTPLHF
once 15 TRBJ2-7 TRBV10-3 TRBD1 TGTGCCATCAGTGAGTCGACAGGGCTCTCCTACGAGCAGTACTTC CAISESTGLSYEQYF
many 16 TRBJ2-3 TRBV7-6 TRBD2 TGTGCCAGCAGCTCATTAGCGGGGGTGACCACAGATACGCAGTATTTT CASSSLAGVTTDTQYF
- 17 TRBJ2-7 TRBV29-1 - TGCAGCGTGGGGCTAAGCGCCCGGGACTCTGCTTCCTACGAGCAGTACTTC CSVGLSARDSASYEQYF
- 14 TRBJ1-1 TRBV5-4 TRBD1 TGTGCCAGCAGCGCCTGGACAGGGGGCACTGAAGCTTTCTTT CASSAWTGGTEAFF
few 15 TRBJ1-1 TRBV7-8 TRBD1 TGTGCCAGCAGTTACATCGGGACAGGGTCCACTGAAGCTTTCTTT CASSYIGTGSTEAFF
few 13 TRBJ1-5 TRBV30 - TGTGCCTGGAGTGGGGACGGTTATCAGCCCCAGCATTTT CAWSGDGYQPQHF
many 14 TRBJ2-3 TRBV5-8 - TGTGCCAGCGACCGAGGGGGTAGCACAGATACGCAGTATTTT CASDRGGSTDTQYF
many 18 TRBJ2-7 TRBV9 TRBD1 TGTGCCAGCAGCGTAGCTACGTTTCGGGACAGGAGCTCCTACGAGCAGTACTTC CASSVATFRDRSSYEQYF
- 11 TRBJ1-2 TRBV7-2 TRBD1 TGTGCCGGCACAGGGGGCTATGGCTACACCTTC CAGTGGYGYTF
- 14 TRBJ2-1 TRBV7-9 TRBD1 TGTGCCAGCAGCTTACTGGGACAGAGGAGTGAGCAGTTCTTC CASSLLGQRSEQFF
few 18 TRBJ2-3 TRBV15 TRBD2 TGTGCCACCAGCAGAGATCGAGGTAGCGGGGATTTCACAGATACGCAGTATTTT CATSRDRGSGDFTDTQYF
- 16 TRBJ2-3 TRBV6-1 TRBD2 TGTGCCAGCAGACCGTGGGGGGGGGGTAGCACAGATACGCAGTATTTT CASRPWGGGSTDTQYF
many 15 TRBJ2-4 TRBV5-1 - TGCGCCAGCAGCCTCAACGGGGTTCCCAAAAACATTCAGTACTTC CASSLNGVPKNIQYF
many 14 TRBJ1-1 TRBV6-1 TRBD1 TGTGCCAGCAGTTTTTACAGGGGTTCCACTGAAGCTTTCTTT CASSFYRGSTEAFF
many 13 TRBJ2-5 TRBV20-1 - TGCAGTGCTAGAAGGGGGGATTGGGAGACCCAGTACTTC CSARRGDWETQYF
few 12 TRBJ1-5 TRBV20-1 - TGCAGCACGGGCCTTAGGGATCAGCCCCAGCATTTT CSTGLRDQPQHF
few 16 TRBJ1-3 TRBV7-2 - TGTGCCAGCAGCTTAGGGCAGGGGACCTCTGGAAACACCATATATTTT CASSLGQGTSGNTIYF
many 11 TRBJ1-1 TRBV20-1 - TGCAGTGCTAGAGGGGGGCCCGAAGCTTTCTTT CSARGGPEAFF
- 14 TRBJ1-6 TRBV9 TRBD1 TGTGCCAGCAGCGAGACAGGGGTTGAGTCACCCCTCCACTTT CASSETGVESPLHF
few 14 TRBJ2-5 TRBV9 TRBD1 TGTGCCAGCAGCGTAGGACAGGGGTACGAGACCCAGTACTTC CASSVGQGYETQYF
few 15 TRBJ1-6 TRBV27 TRBD1 TGTGCCAGCAGGGACCCGGGACAGGGCAATTCACCCCTCCACTTT CASRDPGQGNSPLHF
many 14 TRBJ2-7 TRBV3-1 - TGTGCCAGCAGCCAAGTCGGGATTTTCTACGAGCAGTACTTC CASSQVGIFYEQYF
- 13 TRBJ2-7 TRBV5-4 TRBD1 TGTGCCAGCGGAGGACAGGGGGACTACGAGCAGTACTTC CASGGQGDYEQYF
many 12 TRBJ2-1 TRBV2 - TGTGCCAGCAGTGACCAGTACAATGAGCAGTTCTTC CASSDQYNEQFF
- 14 TRBJ2-5 TRBV18 - TGTGCCAGCTTAGCCGGGCAGGGCCCCGAGACCCAGTACTTC CASLAGQGPETQYF
many 17 TRBJ2-7 TRBV20-1 TRBD2 TGCAGTGCTAGAGTAGCTAGCGGGAGATCGGACGGATACGAGCAGTACTTC CSARVASGRSDGYEQYF
many 18 TRBJ1-2 TRBV2 - TGTGCCAGCAGTGAGTACGCTGCCCGGGACCCAGCTAACTATGGCTACACCTTC CASSEYAARDPANYGYTF
- 16 TRBJ2-3 TRBV7-2 - TGTGCCAGCAGCCAAGGGGGGAGCGGACCCACAGATACGCAGTATTTT CASSQGGSGPTDTQYF
- 14 TRBJ1-6 TRBV25-1 - TGTGCCAGCAGTTCCCACAGTGGGGAATTCACCCTCCACTTT CASSSHSGEFTLHF
many 14 TRBJ2-7 TRBV6-1 TRBD2 TGTGCCAGCAGCCGGGTCGGACTAGCCTCCGAGCAGTACTTC CASSRVGLASEQYF
few 20 TRBJ1-5 TRBV24-1 - TGTGCCACCAGTGATTTGCACCTTGAGGGCAATGGAGGTAGCAATCAGCCCCAGCATTTT CATSDLHLEGNGGSNQPQHF
- 16 TRBJ2-2 TRBV4-1 - TGCGCCAGCAGCCAAGTGGCCCGGGGGTCGACCGGGGAGCTGTTTTTT CASSQVARGSTGELFF
- 13 TRBJ2-6 TRBV30 - TGTGCCTTCAAGGTTGCCGGGGCCAACGTCCTGACTTTC CAFKVAGANVLTF
few 15 TRBJ1-5 TRBV20-1 TRBD1 TGCAGTGCTTCCCCCCCGGGGACAGGGGGTACAACTCAGCATTTT CSASPPGTGGTTQHF
- 14 TRBJ2-1 TRBV24-1 TRBD1 TGTGCCACCAGTGCCACAGGGGGCTGGGATGAGCAGTTCTTC CATSATGGWDEQFF
few 16 TRBJ1-1 TRBV6-1 TRBD1 TGTGCCAGCAGTCGGGGGACAGGGCCCGTGAACACTGAAGCTTTCTTT CASSRGTGPVNTEAFF
many 17 TRBJ2-2 TRBV6-1 TRBD2 TGTGCCAGCAGATTAGGCAGCGGGAGGGCCACGGTGGGGGAGCTGTTTTTT CASRLGSGRATVGELFF
many 12 TRBJ1-2 TRBV10-3 - TGTGCCATCAGTGAGCCTGACTATGGCTACACCTTC CAISEPDYGYTF
few 13 TRBJ2-1 TRBV7-9 TRBD2 TGTGCCAGCAGCTACTCCGGGACTAGGGTTGCGTTCTTC CASSYSGTRVAFF
many 13 TRBJ2-5 TRBV11-1 TRBD2 TGTGCCAGCAGCTTCGGGACTAAAGAGACCCAGTACTTC CASSFGTKETQYF
many 15 TRBJ2-5 TRBV18 - TGTGCCAGCTCACCGGCGGGACAGCGACAAGAGACCCAGTACTTC CASSPAGQRQETQYF
few 10 TRBJ1-2 TRBV24-1 - TGTGCCACCGGCTTCCGCGGCTACACCTTC CATGFRGYTF
- 16 TRBJ2-1 TRBV19 TRBD2 TGTGCCAGTAGTCCTTGGACTAGCGGGAGGGCCAATGAGCAGTTCTTC CASSPWTSGRANEQFF